What follows is one T cell receptor beta chain and its context. Under the authors' procedure: Estimates of nucleated cell counts were drawn from the amplification of reference gene primers. Measured with immunoSEQ multiplex PCR; TCRdb has only the in-frame clones, and not every one. Clone size and the V and J calls come from that table; the DNA yielded D and trimming. This sample has just over 150,000 clones, with approximately 90% found just once. The CDR3 totals 14 residues. Germline V lookup: CDR1 KGHDR, CDR2 SFDVKD. V shed 9 bases and J 4 bases; nucleotides not matched to a gene: 9. These data come from a study of blood T cell repertoires in COVID-19.

The gene calls are TRBV24-1 and TRBJ2-5; 8 nucleotides align to TRBD1. The receptor was derived from a woman aged 45-59 years who had recovered from COVID-19. The material sequenced was PBMCs or T cells enriched from blood (not recorded which). CDR3 nucleotides: TGTGCCACCTCTAACCCAGGGGGCTTAGAGACCCAGTACTTC. This encodes CATSNPGGLETQYF.